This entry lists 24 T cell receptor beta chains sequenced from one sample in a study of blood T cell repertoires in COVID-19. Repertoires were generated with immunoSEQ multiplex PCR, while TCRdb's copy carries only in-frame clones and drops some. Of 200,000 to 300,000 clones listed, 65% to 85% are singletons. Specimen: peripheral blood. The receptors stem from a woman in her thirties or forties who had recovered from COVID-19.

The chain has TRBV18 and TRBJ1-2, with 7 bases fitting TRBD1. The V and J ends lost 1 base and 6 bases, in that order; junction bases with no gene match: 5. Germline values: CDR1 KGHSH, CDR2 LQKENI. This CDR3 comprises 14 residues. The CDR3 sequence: CASSPRDSTNGYTF. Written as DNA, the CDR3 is TGTGCCAGCTCACCACGGGACAGCACTAATGGCTACACCTTC.

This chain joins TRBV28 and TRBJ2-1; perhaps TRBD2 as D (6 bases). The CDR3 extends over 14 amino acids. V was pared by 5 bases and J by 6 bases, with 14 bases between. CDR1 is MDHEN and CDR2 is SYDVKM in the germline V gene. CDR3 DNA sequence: TGTGCCAGCAGTACGCGGGGTACACTCAATGAGCAGTTCTTC. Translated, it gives CASSTRGTLNEQFF.

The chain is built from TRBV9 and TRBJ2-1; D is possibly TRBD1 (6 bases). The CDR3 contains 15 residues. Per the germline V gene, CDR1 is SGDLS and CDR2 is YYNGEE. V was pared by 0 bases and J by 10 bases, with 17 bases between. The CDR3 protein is CASSVVVTGNSEQFF. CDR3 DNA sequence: TGTGCCAGCAGCGTAGTAGTCACAGGGAATTCCGAGCAGTTCTTC.

The CDR3 coding sequence is TGTGCCTGGAATCCGGACAGGGTTCGGTACGGATCACCCCTCCACTTT. This encodes CAWNPDRVRYGSPLHF. The V and J genes are TRBV30 and TRBJ1-6, with 8 bases that match TRBD1. CDR3 size: 16 residues. V was clipped by 4 bases and J by 10 bases; unmatched bases: 15. CDR1 and CDR2 (germline): GTSNPN, SVGIG (reference sequence).

This CDR3 reads CATSDWGHKKETQYF. CDR3 sequence (DNA): TGTGCCACCAGTGATTGGGGACACAAGAAAGAGACCCAGTACTTC. The genes are TRBV24-1 and TRBJ2-5, with D possibly TRBD1 on 6 matching bases. The germline gives CDR1 KGHDR, CDR2 SFDVKD. V shed 2 bases and J shed 3 bases, with 12 bases lying between them. The length of the CDR3 is 15 residues.

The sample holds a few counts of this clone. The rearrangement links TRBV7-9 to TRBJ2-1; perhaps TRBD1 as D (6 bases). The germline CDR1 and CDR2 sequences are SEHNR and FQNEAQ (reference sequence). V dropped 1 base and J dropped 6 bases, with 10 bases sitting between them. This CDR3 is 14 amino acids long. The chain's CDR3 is CASSLDRALNEQFF. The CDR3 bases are TGTGCCAGCAGCTTAGACAGGGCCCTCAATGAGCAGTTCTTC.

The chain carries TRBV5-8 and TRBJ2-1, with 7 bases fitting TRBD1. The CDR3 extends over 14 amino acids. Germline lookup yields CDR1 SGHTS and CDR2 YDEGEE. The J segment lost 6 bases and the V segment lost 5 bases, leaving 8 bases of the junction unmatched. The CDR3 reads CASRPWDRFNEQFF. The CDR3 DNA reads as TGTGCCAGCAGACCGTGGGACAGATTCAATGAGCAGTTCTTC.

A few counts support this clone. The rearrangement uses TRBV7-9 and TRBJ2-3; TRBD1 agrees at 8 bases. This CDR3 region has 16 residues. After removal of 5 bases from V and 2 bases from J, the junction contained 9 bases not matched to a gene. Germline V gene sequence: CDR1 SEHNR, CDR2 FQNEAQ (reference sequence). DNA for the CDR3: TGTGCCAGCAGCCCTAGGACAGGGCGCCTCACAGATACGCAGTATTTT. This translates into CASSPRTGRLTDTQYF.

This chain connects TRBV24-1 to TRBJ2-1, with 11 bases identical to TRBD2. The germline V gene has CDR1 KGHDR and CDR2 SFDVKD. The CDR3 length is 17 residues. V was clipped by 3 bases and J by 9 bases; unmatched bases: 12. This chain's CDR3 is CATSDPYLAGGEGEQFF. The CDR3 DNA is TGTGCCACCAGTGATCCCTATCTAGCGGGGGGCGAGGGTGAGCAGTTCTTC.

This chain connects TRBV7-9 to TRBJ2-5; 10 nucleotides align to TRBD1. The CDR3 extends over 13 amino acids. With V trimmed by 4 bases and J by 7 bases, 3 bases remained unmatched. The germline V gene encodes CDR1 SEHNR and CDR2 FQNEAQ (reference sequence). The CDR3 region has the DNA TGTGCCAGCAGCTCCCGGGACAGGGGGACCCAGTACTTC. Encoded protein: CASSSRDRGTQYF.

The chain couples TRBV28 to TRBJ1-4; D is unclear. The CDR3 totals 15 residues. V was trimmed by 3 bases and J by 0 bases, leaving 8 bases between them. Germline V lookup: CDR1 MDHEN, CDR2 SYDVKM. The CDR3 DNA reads TGTGCCAGCAGTTTTTTGGCTGCAACTAATGAAAAACTGTTTTTT. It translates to CASSFLAATNEKLFF.

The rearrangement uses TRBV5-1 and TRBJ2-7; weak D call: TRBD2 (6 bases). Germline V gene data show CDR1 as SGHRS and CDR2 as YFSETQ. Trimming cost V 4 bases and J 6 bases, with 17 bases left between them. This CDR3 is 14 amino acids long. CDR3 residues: CASSHGGFSIEQYF. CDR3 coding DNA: TGCGCCAGCAGCCACGGGGGTTTCAGTATCGAGCAGTACTTC. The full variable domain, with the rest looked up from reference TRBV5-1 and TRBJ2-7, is KAGVTQTPRYLIKTRGQQVTLSCSPISGHRSVSWYQQTPGQGLQFLFEYFSETQRNKGNFPGRFSGRQFSNSRSEMNVSTLELGDSALYLCASSHGGFSIEQYFGPGTRLTVT.

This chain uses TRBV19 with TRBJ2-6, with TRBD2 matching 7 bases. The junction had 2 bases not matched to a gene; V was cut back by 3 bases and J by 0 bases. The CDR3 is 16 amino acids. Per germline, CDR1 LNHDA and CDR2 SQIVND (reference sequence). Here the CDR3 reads CASSIAGVSGANVLTF. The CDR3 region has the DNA TGTGCCAGTAGTATCGCGGGAGTCTCTGGGGCCAACGTCCTGACTTTC.

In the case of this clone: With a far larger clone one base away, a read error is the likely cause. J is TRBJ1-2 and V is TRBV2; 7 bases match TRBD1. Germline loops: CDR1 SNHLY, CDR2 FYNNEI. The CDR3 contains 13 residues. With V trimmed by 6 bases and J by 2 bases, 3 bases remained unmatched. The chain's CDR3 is CASRETGNYGYTF. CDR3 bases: TGTGCCAGCAGGGAGACAGGGAACTATGGCTACACCTTC.

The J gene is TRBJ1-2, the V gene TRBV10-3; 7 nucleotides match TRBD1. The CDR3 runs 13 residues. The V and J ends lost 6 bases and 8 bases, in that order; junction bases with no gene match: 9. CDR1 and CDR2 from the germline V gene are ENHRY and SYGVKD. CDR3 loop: CAISPDRDSGYTF. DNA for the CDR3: TGTGCCATCAGCCCTGACAGGGACTCAGGCTACACCTTC.

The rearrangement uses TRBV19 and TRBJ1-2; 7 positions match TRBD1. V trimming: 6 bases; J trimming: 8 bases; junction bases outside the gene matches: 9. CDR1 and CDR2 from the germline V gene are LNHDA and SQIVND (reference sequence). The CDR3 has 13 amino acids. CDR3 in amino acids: CASRPDRARGYTF. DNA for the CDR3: TGTGCCAGTAGGCCCGACAGGGCGAGAGGCTACACCTTC. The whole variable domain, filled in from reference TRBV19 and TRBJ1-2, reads DGGITQSPKYLFRKEGQNVTLSCEQNLNHDAMYWYRQDPGQGLRLIYYSQIVNDFQKGDIAEGYSVSREKKESFPLTVTSAQKNPTAFYLCASRPDRARGYTFGSGTRLTVV.

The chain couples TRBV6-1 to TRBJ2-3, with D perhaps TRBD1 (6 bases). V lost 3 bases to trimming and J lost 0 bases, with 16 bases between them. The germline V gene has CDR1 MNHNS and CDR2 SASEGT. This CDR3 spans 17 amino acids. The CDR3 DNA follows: TGTGCCAGCAGTGACGGACAGACCCAACCTAGCACAGATACGCAGTATTTT. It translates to CASSDGQTQPSTDTQYF.

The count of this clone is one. The CDR3, as DNA: TGTGCCTGGAACCGGGCAGATACGCAGTATTTT. Protein product: CAWNRADTQYF. V gene TRBV30 combines with J gene TRBJ2-3; no clear D. Deletions cut 4 bases from V and 4 bases from J, with 6 bases between. The CDR3 has 11 residues. Germline CDR1 GTSNPN, CDR2 SVGIG (reference sequence).

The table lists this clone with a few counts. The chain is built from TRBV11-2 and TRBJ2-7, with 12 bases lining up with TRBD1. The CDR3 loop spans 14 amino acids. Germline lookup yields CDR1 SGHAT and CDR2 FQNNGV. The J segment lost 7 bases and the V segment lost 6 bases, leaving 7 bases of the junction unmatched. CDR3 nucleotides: TGTGCCAGCAGGGGGGGACAGGGGGCCAGGGAGCAGTACTTC. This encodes CASRGGQGAREQYF.

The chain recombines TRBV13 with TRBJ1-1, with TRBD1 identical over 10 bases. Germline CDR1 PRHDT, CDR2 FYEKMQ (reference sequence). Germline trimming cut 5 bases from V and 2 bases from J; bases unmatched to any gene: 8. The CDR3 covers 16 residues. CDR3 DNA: TGTGCCAGCAGCCCACGACAGGGGGCACCTAACACTGAAGCTTTCTTT. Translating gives CASSPRQGAPNTEAFF.

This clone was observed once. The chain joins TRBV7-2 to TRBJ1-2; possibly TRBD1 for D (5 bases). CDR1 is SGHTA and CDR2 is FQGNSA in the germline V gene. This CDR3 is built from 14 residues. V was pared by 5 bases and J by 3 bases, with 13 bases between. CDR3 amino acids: CASSLQGGDYGYTF. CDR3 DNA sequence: TGTGCCAGCAGCCTCCAGGGAGGGGACTATGGCTACACCTTC.

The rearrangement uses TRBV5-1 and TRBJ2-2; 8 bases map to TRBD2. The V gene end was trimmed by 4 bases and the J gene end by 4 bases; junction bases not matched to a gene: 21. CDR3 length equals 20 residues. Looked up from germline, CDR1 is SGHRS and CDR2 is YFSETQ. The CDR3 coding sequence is TGCGCCAGCAGCCTGGAACCGGGACTAGAGGTAGTCGTGGGCACCGGGGAGCTGTTTTTT. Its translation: CASSLEPGLEVVVGTGELFF. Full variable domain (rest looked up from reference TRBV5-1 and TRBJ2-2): KAGVTQTPRYLIKTRGQQVTLSCSPISGHRSVSWYQQTPGQGLQFLFEYFSETQRNKGNFPGRFSGRQFSNSRSEMNVSTLELGDSALYLCASSLEPGLEVVVGTGELFFGEGSRLTVL.

DNA of the CDR3: TGTGCCAGCAGTCCCCTGGTTCTAGCGGAGGCCAAAAACATTCAGTACTTC. Its translation is CASSPLVLAEAKNIQYF. This chain links TRBV28 with TRBJ2-4; 7 positions match TRBD2. With V trimmed by 5 bases and J by 1 base, 11 bases remained unmatched. The CDR3 runs 17 residues. From germline, CDR1 is MDHEN and CDR2 SYDVKM.

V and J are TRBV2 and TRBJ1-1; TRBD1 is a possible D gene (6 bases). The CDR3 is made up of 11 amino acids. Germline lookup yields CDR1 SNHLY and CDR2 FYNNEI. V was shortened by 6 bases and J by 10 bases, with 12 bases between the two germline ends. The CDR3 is CASSPKGGAFF. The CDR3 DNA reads TGTGCCAGCAGCCCCAAAGGGGGAGCTTTCTTT.